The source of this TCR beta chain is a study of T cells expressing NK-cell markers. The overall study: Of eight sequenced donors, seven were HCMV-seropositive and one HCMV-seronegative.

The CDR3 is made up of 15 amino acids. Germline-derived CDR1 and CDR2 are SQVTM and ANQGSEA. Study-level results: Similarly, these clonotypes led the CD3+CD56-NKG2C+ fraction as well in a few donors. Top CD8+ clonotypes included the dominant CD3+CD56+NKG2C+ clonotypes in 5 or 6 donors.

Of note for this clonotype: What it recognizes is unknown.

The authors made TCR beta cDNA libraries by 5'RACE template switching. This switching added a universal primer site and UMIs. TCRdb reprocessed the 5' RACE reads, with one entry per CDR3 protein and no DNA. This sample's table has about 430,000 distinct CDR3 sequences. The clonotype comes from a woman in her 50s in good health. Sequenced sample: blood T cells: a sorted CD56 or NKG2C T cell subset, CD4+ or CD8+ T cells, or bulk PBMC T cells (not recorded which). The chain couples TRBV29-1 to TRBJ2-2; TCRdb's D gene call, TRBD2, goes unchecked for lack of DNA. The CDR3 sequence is CSVLTPAGYTGELFF.